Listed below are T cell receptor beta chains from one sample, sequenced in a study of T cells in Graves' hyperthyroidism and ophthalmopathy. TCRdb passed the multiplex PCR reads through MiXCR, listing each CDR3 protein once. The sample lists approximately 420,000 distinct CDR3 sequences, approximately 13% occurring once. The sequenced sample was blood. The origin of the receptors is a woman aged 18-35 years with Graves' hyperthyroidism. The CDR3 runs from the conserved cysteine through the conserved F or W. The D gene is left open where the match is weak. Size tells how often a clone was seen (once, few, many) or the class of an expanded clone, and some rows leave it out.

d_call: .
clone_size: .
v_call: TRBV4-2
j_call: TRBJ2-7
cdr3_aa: CASSQDRPYEQYF
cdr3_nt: TGTGCCAGCAGCCAAGACCGTCCCTACGAGCAGTACTTC

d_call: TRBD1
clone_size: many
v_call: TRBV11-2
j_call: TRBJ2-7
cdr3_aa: CASSWTGETYEQYF
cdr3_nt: TGTGCCAGCAGCTGGACAGGGGAAACCTACGAGCAGTACTTC

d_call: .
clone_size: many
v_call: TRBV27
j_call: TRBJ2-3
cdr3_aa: CASSLYVGETDTQYF
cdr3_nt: TGTGCCAGCAGTTTATACGTTGGGGAAACAGATACGCAGTATTTT

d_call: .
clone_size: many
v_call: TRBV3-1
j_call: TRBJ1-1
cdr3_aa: CASSRRTRNTEAFF
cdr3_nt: TGTGCCAGCAGCCGCCGTACACGGAACACTGAAGCTTTCTTT

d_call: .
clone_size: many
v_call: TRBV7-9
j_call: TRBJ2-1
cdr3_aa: CASSSDSSNEQFF
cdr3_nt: TGTGCCAGCAGCTCGGACTCCTCCAATGAGCAGTTCTTC

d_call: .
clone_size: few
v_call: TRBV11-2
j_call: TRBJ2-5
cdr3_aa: CASSDRDGRGETQYF
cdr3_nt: TGTGCCAGCAGCGACCGGGACGGTAGAGGAGAGACCCAGTACTTC

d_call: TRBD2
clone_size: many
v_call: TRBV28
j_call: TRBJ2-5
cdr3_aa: CASSRTSGRAHQETQYF
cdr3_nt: TGTGCCAGCAGTCGGACTAGCGGGAGGGCCCACCAAGAGACCCAGTACTTC

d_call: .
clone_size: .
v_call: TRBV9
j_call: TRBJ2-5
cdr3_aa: CASSPFGAQETQYF
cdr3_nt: TGTGCCAGCAGCCCGTTTGGCGCTCAAGAGACCCAGTACTTC

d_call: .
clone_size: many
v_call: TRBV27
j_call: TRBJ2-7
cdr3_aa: CASSTSTGSAGALYF
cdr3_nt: .

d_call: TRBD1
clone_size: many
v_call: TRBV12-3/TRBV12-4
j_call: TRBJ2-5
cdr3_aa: CASRQGQETQYF
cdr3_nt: TGTGCCAGCAGACAGGGGCAAGAGACCCAGTACTTC

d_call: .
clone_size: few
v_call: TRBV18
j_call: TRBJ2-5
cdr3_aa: CASSPYESETQYF
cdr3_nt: TGTGCCAGCTCACCTTATGAGTCAGAGACCCAGTACTTC

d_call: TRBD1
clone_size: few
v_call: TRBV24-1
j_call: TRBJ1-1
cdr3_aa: CATSDSRGPGRTEAFF
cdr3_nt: TGTGCCACCAGTGATTCCAGGGGGCCTGGTAGGACTGAAGCTTTCTTT

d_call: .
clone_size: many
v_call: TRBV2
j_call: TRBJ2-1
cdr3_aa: CASRLVLNEQFF
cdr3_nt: TGTGCCAGCAGGCTTGTTCTCAATGAGCAGTTCTTC

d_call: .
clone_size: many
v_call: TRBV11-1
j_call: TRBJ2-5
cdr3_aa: CASGVSLGETQYF
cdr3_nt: TGTGCCAGCGGCGTGAGTTTGGGAGAGACCCAGTACTTC

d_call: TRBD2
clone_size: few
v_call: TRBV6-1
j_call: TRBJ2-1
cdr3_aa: CASRTRRESNEQFF
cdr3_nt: TGTGCCAGCAGGACCCGGCGGGAGAGTAATGAGCAGTTCTTC

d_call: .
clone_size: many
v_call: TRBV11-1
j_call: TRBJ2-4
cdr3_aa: CASSSATGNIQYF
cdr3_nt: TGTGCCAGCAGCTCCGCGACAGGAAACATTCAGTACTTC

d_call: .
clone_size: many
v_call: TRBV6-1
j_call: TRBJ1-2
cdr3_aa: CARGPRGSYTF
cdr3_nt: TGTGCCAGAGGGCCAAGGGGCAGCTACACCTTC

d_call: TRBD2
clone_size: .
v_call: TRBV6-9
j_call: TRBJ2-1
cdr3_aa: CASSSAGGGRHEQFF
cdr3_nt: TGTGCCAGCAGTTCGGCTGGGGGAGGGCGGCATGAGCAGTTCTTC

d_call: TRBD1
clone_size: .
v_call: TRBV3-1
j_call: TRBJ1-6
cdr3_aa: CASSLNRGKSPLHF
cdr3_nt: TGTGCCAGCAGCTTAAACAGGGGAAAATCACCCCTCCACTTT

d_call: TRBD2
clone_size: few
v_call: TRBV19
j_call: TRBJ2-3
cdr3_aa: CASSETSGTNTDTQYF
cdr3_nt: TGTGCCAGTAGCGAGACTAGCGGAACCAACACAGATACGCAGTATTTT

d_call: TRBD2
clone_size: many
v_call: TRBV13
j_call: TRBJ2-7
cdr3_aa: CASSQMGSGVTYEQYF
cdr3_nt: TGTGCCAGCAGCCAAATGGGTAGCGGGGTGACGTACGAGCAGTACTTC

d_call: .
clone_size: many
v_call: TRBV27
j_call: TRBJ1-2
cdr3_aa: CASSLKLGSVGGYTF
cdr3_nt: TGTGCCAGCAGTTTAAAGTTGGGGTCAGTTGGTGGCTACACCTTC

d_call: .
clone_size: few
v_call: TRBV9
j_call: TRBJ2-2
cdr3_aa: CASSVVSDGELFF
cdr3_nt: TGTGCCAGCAGCGTAGTGTCAGACGGGGAGCTGTTTTTT

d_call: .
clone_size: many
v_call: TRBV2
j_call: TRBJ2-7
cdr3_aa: CASSGAFSYEQYF
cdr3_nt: TGTGCCAGCAGTGGCGCCTTCTCCTACGAGCAGTACTTC

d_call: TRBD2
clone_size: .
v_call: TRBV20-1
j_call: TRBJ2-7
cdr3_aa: CSPIPGLYNEQYF
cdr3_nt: TGCAGTCCGATTCCGGGACTATACAACGAGCAGTACTTC

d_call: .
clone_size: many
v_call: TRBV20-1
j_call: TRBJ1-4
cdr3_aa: CSVDATNEKLFF
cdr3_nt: TGCAGTGTGGATGCAACTAATGAAAAACTGTTTTTT

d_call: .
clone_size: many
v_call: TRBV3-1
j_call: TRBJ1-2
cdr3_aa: CASSRAAQGLAGGYTF
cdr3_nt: TGTGCCAGCAGCCGAGCCGCGCAGGGGTTGGCGGGTGGCTACACCTTC

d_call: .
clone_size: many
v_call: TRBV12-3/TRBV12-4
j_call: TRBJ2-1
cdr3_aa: CASRARVNEQFF
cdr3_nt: TGTGCCAGCAGAGCCAGGGTAAATGAGCAGTTCTTC

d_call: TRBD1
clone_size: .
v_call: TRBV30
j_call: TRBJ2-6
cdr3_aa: CAWRPLQGTLFSGANVLTF
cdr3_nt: TGTGCCTGGAGGCCTTTACAGGGGACCCTCTTCTCTGGGGCCAACGTCCTGACTTTC

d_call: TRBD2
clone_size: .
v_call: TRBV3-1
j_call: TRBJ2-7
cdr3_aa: CASTQPGLAGVGEQYF
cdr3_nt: TGTGCCAGCACTCAACCGGGACTAGCGGGAGTGGGGGAGCAGTACTTC

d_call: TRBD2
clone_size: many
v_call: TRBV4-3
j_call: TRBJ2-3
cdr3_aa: CASSQDETSESTDTQYF
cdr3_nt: TGCGCCAGCAGCCAAGATGAAACTAGCGAGAGCACAGATACGCAGTATTTT

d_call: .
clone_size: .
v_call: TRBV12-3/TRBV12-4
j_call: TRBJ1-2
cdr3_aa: CASITGYGYTF
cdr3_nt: TGTGCCAGCATTACAGGCTATGGCTACACCTTC

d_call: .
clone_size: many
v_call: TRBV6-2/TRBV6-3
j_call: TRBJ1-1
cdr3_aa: CASRPRRVNTEAFF
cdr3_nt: TGTGCCAGCAGACCCCGAAGGGTGAACACTGAAGCTTTCTTT

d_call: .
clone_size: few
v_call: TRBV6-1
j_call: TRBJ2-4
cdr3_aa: CASSEIGSTKNIQYF
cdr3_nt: TGTGCCAGCAGTGAAATCGGTAGCACCAAAAACATTCAGTACTTC

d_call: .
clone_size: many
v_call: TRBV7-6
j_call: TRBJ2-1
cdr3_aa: CASSLDGRNEQFF
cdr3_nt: TGTGCCAGCAGCTTAGACGGGCGGAATGAGCAGTTCTTC

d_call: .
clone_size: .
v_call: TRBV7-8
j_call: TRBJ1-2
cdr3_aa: CGGYRQAQDYGYTF
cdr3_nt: TGTGGGGGATATAGACAGGCACAGGACTATGGCTACACCTTC

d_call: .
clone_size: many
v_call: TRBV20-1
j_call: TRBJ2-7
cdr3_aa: CSARGERRIYEQYF
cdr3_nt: TGCAGTGCTAGAGGGGAGCGACGAATCTACGAGCAGTACTTC